A single sample gave rise to the 16 T cell receptor beta chains below, sequenced in a study of OX40 agonist ivuxolimab in advanced cancers. Sequencing was performed with immunoSEQ multiplex PCR; in TCRdb, only in-frame clones are kept and a portion is missing. This table has 40,000 to 45,000 clones, roughly 88% appearing once. Specimen: CD4+ or CD8+ T cells sorted from blood, collected in a trial of the OX40 agonist ivuxolimab. The source of these receptors is an adult with an advanced solid tumor such as melanoma, head and neck, liver or kidney cancer.

The CDR3 loop reads CASSIDGLAGASEQYF. DNA of the CDR3: TGTGCCAGTAGTATAGATGGACTAGCGGGGGCTAGCGAGCAGTACTTC. The V and J genes are TRBV19 and TRBJ2-7; 13 nucleotides match TRBD2. J was trimmed by 6 bases and V by 0 bases; bases with no gene match: 5. The germline V gene has CDR1 LNHDA and CDR2 SQIVND (reference sequence). This CDR3 is 16 amino acids long.

The rearrangement uses TRBV5-5 and TRBJ1-3; D is ambiguous. The CDR3 has 12 residues. Deletions cut 4 bases from V and 5 bases from J, with 7 bases between. The V gene's germline CDR1 is SGHKS and CDR2 YYEKEE (reference sequence). The CDR3 protein is CASSLSRNTIYF. CDR3 nucleotide sequence: TGTGCCAGCAGCCTAAGTAGAAACACCATATATTTT.

The J gene is TRBJ2-2, the V gene TRBV6-5; possible D gene TRBD1, 5 bases. The CDR3 covers 13 residues. Germline CDR1 reads MNHEY; CDR2 reads SVGAGI. Between the trimmed V and J ends, which lost 6 bases and 2 bases, there was a span of 7 bases. CDR3 region: CASSQGNTGELFF. The CDR3 DNA reads TGTGCCAGCAGCCAGGGCAACACCGGGGAGCTGTTTTTT.

The rearrangement joins TRBV30 to TRBJ2-5; 8 nucleotides match TRBD2. V shed 4 bases, J shed 4 bases, and the junction held 11 bases outside the gene matches. Germline lookup yields CDR1 GTSNPN and CDR2 SVGIG (reference sequence). The CDR3 has 15 amino acids. The CDR3 DNA follows: TGTGCCTGGAAAGGACAAGCGGGAGTGGCAGAGACCCAGTACTTC. Amino acids: CAWKGQAGVAETQYF.

The V gene is TRBV30, the J gene TRBJ1-2, with TRBD1 identical over 8 bases. The J segment lost 4 bases and the V segment lost 4 bases, leaving 8 bases of the junction unmatched. Looked up from germline, CDR1 is GTSNPN and CDR2 is SVGIG (reference sequence). This CDR3 has 14 residues. DNA for the CDR3: TGTGCCTGGATCGGAACAGGGGGTATCTATGGCTACACCTTC. Translated: CAWIGTGGIYGYTF.

V is TRBV7-8 and J is TRBJ2-5; D uncertain. V lost 5 bases, J lost 11 bases, and 18 bases lay in between. Germline CDR1 and CDR2: SGHVS and FQNEAQ. The CDR3 contains 13 residues. This CDR3 reads CASSPGFTQLQYF. Written as DNA, the CDR3 is TGTGCCAGCAGCCCCGGGTTCACACAGCTACAGTACTTC.

The V call is TRBV28, the J call TRBJ2-7, with TRBD1 matching over 8 bases. V was clipped by 5 bases and J by 4 bases; unmatched bases: 10. The length of the CDR3 is 15 residues. Germline CDR1 reads MDHEN; CDR2 reads SYDVKM. CDR3 in amino acids: CASSLHRTGLYEQYF. The CDR3, as DNA: TGTGCCAGCAGTCTCCACCGGACAGGGCTGTACGAGCAGTACTTC.

CDR3 bases: TGTGCCACTTGGGACAGGGCTGGCTACGAGCAGTACTTC. Translated, it gives CATWDRAGYEQYF. The rearrangement links TRBV28 to TRBJ2-7, with 9 bases identical to TRBD1. The V and J ends lost 10 bases and 3 bases, in that order; junction bases with no gene match: 7. Germline values: CDR1 MDHEN, CDR2 SYDVKM. This CDR3 spans 13 amino acids.

The rearrangement links TRBV5-1 to TRBJ2-1, with 12 positions matching TRBD2. With 4 bases clipped from V and 5 bases from J, the junction kept 7 bases outside the gene matches. The CDR3 length is 16 residues. The germline CDR1 and CDR2 sequences are SGHRS and YFSETQ. This chain's CDR3 is CASSRRTSGTNNEQFF. DNA of the CDR3: TGCGCCAGCAGCCGCCGGACTAGCGGGACCAACAATGAGCAGTTCTTC.

This clone was observed a single time. This chain joins TRBV11-2 and TRBJ2-1; 10 nucleotides align to TRBD2. The CDR3 contains 14 residues. Per germline, CDR1 SGHAT and CDR2 FQNNGV. With 4 bases clipped from V and 5 bases from J, the junction kept 2 bases outside the gene matches. Here the CDR3 DNA reads TGTGCCAGCAGCTCTAGCGGGAGAAACAATGAGCAGTTCTTC. Translating gives CASSSSGRNNEQFF.

The table lists this clone with a few counts. V is TRBV15 and J is TRBJ1-1; D is uncertain. The length of the CDR3 is 13 residues. CDR1 is LNHNV, CDR2 YYDKDF, per germline (reference sequence). V shed 1 base and J shed 1 base, with 4 bases lying between them. CDR3 loop: CATSRVQNTEAFF. In DNA form, the CDR3 reads TGTGCCACCAGCAGAGTTCAGAACACTGAAGCTTTCTTT.

This chain connects TRBV2 to TRBJ1-1; D is perhaps TRBD1 (6 bases). There are 13 residues in the CDR3. The germline V and J ends were trimmed by 6 bases and 1 base, with 9 bases remaining between them. Germline V gene sequence: CDR1 SNHLY, CDR2 FYNNEI. The DNA of the CDR3 is TGTGCCAGCAGGGTGGGACAGAACACTGAAGCTTTCTTT. Amino acid sequence: CASRVGQNTEAFF. Complete variable domain (other parts from reference TRBV2 and TRBJ1-1): EPEVTQTPSHQVTQMGQEVILRCVPISNHLYFYWYRQILGQKVEFLVSFYNNEISEKSEIFDDQFSVERPDGSNFTLKIRSTKLEDSAMYFCASRVGQNTEAFFGQGTRLTVV.

V and J are TRBV2 and TRBJ2-7, with 7 positions matching TRBD2. CDR1 and CDR2 from the germline V gene are SNHLY and FYNNEI. The CDR3 is made up of 15 amino acids. The trim removed 4 bases at V and 2 bases at J, leaving 8 bases unmatched. CDR3 protein: CASSGRGGWAYEQYF. The CDR3 DNA reads as TGTGCCAGCAGTGGTAGGGGAGGGTGGGCCTACGAGCAGTACTTC.

The chain employs TRBV6-6 and TRBJ1-1; TRBD1 might be the D (5 bases). Looked up from germline, CDR1 is MNHNY and CDR2 is SVGAGI (reference sequence). CDR3 length equals 14 residues. Deletions cut 5 bases from V and 0 bases from J, with 10 bases between. CDR3 protein: CASSHPGLNTEAFF. In DNA, the CDR3 is TGTGCCAGCAGTCACCCAGGGTTGAACACTGAAGCTTTCTTT.

The DNA of the CDR3 is TGTGCCACCAGCAGAAGTGGGGCGGTTCAAGAGACCCAGTACTTC. Translation gives CATSRSGAVQETQYF. The rearrangement joins TRBV15 to TRBJ2-5; weak D call: TRBD1 (5 bases). CDR3 size: 15 residues. The V end was cut by 2 bases, the J end by 2 bases, with 12 bases between. The germline V gene encodes CDR1 LNHNV and CDR2 YYDKDF (reference sequence).

The chain is built from TRBV7-2 and TRBJ1-4; 7 bases fit TRBD1. Germline trimming cut 3 bases from V and 3 bases from J; bases unmatched to any gene: 10. Germline V lookup: CDR1 SGHTA, CDR2 FQGNSA. The CDR3 length is 17 residues. CDR3 in amino acids: CASSFPDRQGPNEKLFF. CDR3 sequence (DNA): TGTGCCAGCAGCTTCCCGGATCGACAGGGCCCTAATGAAAAACTGTTTTTT.